A selection of T cell receptor beta chains follows, all from one sample in a study of T cell repertoires in cytomegalovirus infection. TCRdb used MiXCR to reprocess the reads, holding one entry per CDR3 protein. Of about 230,000 distinct CDR3 sequences in the sample, 20% to 25% were seen once. Sequenced input: CD8+ T cells from PBMCs. The receptors were sampled from a human donor in good health (CMV status not recorded). Some clones in this sample may be carry-over from other donors' samples. Each CDR3 is given with its conserved first and last residue. A D gene is named only where the DNA matches it firmly. The size of a clone is reported for some rows only, either as once, few or many, or as a class for expanded clones.

TRBV12-3/TRBV12-4,-,-,TRBJ1-1,CASYPPGRGLDTEAFF,TGTGCCAGCTACCCTCCAGGTAGGGGGTTGGACACTGAAGCTTTCTTT
TRBV20-1,-,-,TRBJ1-1,CSARQRLNTEAFF,TGCAGTGCTAGACAGAGATTGAACACTGAAGCTTTCTTT
TRBV28,-,-,TRBJ2-2,CASSLEVNTGELFF,TGTGCCAGCAGTTTGGAGGTGAACACCGGGGAGCTGTTTTTT
TRBV5-1,-,TRBD2,TRBJ2-1,CASSTTSGGGNEQFF,TGCGCCAGCAGCACGACTAGCGGGGGAGGCAATGAGCAGTTCTTC
TRBV6-2/TRBV6-3,few,TRBD1,TRBJ1-2,CASSPPWGQDGESYTF,TGTGCCAGCAGCCCCCCGTGGGGACAGGATGGGGAAAGCTACACCTTC
TRBV15,-,TRBD2,TRBJ2-7,CATSRGTSGAYEQYF,TGTGCCACCAGCAGAGGGACTAGCGGGGCCTACGAGCAGTACTTC
TRBV10-3,-,-,TRBJ2-7,CAATPSGPGEQYF,TGTGCCGCTACCCCCTCCGGTCCGGGCGAGCAGTACTTC
TRBV7-9,-,-,TRBJ2-3,CASSSQKGADDTQYF,TGTGCCAGCAGCTCCCAAAAAGGGGCGGACGATACGCAGTATTTT
TRBV6-6,few,-,TRBJ2-5,CASSYLQVMYQETQYF,TGTGCCAGCAGTTACCTGCAGGTTATGTACCAAGAGACCCAGTACTTC
TRBV7-9,-,-,TRBJ2-7,CASRDPGTEQYF,TGTGCCAGCAGAGATCCAGGGACCGAGCAGTACTTC
TRBV7-6,-,-,TRBJ1-4,CASSLGGEKLFF,TGTGCCAGCAGCTTAGGCGGTGAAAAACTGTTTTTT
TRBV5-5,-,-,TRBJ2-2,CASSTGNTGELFF,TGTGCCAGCAGCACCGGGAACACCGGGGAGCTGTTTTTT
TRBV28,-,TRBD2,TRBJ2-3,CASSAEVARAGGDTQYF,TGTGCCAGCAGTGCAGAGGTGGCTAGGGCGGGGGGAGATACGCAGTATTTT
TRBV7-8,many,TRBD1,TRBJ1-4,CASSPGQGAEKLFF,TGTGCCAGCAGCCCGGGACAGGGGGCGGAAAAACTGTTTTTT
TRBV7-6,many,TRBD1,TRBJ2-7,CASSPPGTGSTEQYF,TGTGCCAGCAGCCCCCCCGGGACAGGCTCTACCGAGCAGTACTTC
TRBV7-9,few,TRBD2,TRBJ2-1,CASVSGGMNEQFF,TGTGCCAGCGTTAGCGGGGGAATGAATGAGCAGTTCTTC
TRBV28,few,-,TRBJ2-7,CASTPTGTRYEQYF,TGTGCCAGCACCCCTACCGGGACCCGCTACGAGCAGTACTTC
TRBV6-6,few,TRBD1,TRBJ2-1,CASSGKTGGYNEQFF,TGTGCCAGCAGCGGCAAGACAGGGGGCTACAATGAGCAGTTCTTC
TRBV28,few,-,TRBJ1-4,CASSSDSLNEKLFF,TGTGCCAGCAGTTCGGACAGCCTTAATGAAAAACTGTTTTTT
TRBV27,-,TRBD2,TRBJ2-3,CASSSDSGGAADTQYF,TGTGCCAGCAGTTCGGATAGCGGGGGGGCTGCTGATACGCAGTATTTT
TRBV3-1,once,TRBD1,TRBJ1-1,CASSQTGRRTEAFF,TGTGCCAGCAGTCAGACAGGGAGGAGAACTGAAGCTTTCTTT
TRBV7-6,few,-,TRBJ1-1,CASSHHLSTGNTEAFF,TGTGCCAGCAGCCACCACTTGTCGACAGGGAACACTGAAGCTTTCTTT
TRBV7-2,many,-,TRBJ1-4,CASSTNLDIDEKLFF,TGTGCCAGCAGCACGAATCTGGACATCGATGAAAAACTGTTTTTT
TRBV7-2,many,-,TRBJ2-1,CASSSRLGGTYNEQFF,TGTGCCAGCAGCTCCCGACTGGGGGGTACCTACAATGAGCAGTTCTTC
TRBV7-2,many,-,TRBJ1-2,CASSPAGYGYTF,TGTGCCAGCAGCCCGGCTGGCTATGGCTACACCTTC
TRBV11-2,few,-,TRBJ1-1,CASSLIRDAEAFF,TGTGCCAGCAGCTTAATCCGGGACGCTGAAGCTTTCTTT
TRBV19,-,TRBD2,TRBJ2-1,CASSFGTSVNEQFF,TGTGCCAGTAGCTTCGGGACTAGCGTTAATGAGCAGTTCTTC
TRBV7-8,many,TRBD1,TRBJ2-1,CASNPRGQGNEQFF,TGTGCCAGCAACCCCAGGGGGCAAGGCAATGAGCAGTTCTTC
TRBV6-2/TRBV6-3,-,TRBD2,TRBJ2-1,CASSYSLGLAGGNSYNGQFF,TGTGCCAGCAGTTACTCGTTGGGACTAGCGGGGGGCAACTCCTACAATGGGCAGTTCTTC
TRBV4-2,-,-,TRBJ1-2,CASSQEGGLGDGYTF,TGTGCCAGCAGCCAAGAGGGTGGATTGGGAGATGGCTACACCTTC
TRBV19,-,-,TRBJ1-5,CASSTALYQPQHF,TGTGCCAGTAGTACGGCACTTTATCAGCCCCAGCATTTT
TRBV7-2,many,-,TRBJ1-5,CASSLGISNQPQHF,TGTGCCAGCAGCTTAGGTATTAGCAATCAGCCCCAGCATTTT
TRBV7-2,many,TRBD1,TRBJ1-1,CASSLEGASPEAFF,TGTGCCAGCAGCTTGGAGGGGGCGTCCCCTGAAGCTTTCTTT
TRBV5-1,few,-,TRBJ1-1,CASSLGDDSLNTEAFF,TGCGCCAGCAGCCTGGGGGATGACAGCTTGAACACTGAAGCTTTCTTT
TRBV4-1,-,-,TRBJ2-7,CASSPLGATEQYF,TGCGCCAGCAGCCCCCTCGGGGCTACCGAGCAGTACTTC
TRBV20-1,few,-,TRBJ1-2,CSAPDSSNYGYTF,TGCAGTGCTCCCGACAGCTCTAACTATGGCTACACCTTC
TRBV28,-,TRBD2,TRBJ2-3,CASSPTSGGYKDTQYF,TGTGCCAGCAGCCCGACTAGCGGGGGTTACAAAGATACGCAGTATTTT
TRBV28,few,-,TRBJ2-7,CASIPSGDYEQYF,TGTGCCAGCATCCCCTCGGGGGACTACGAGCAGTACTTC
TRBV7-8,many,-,TRBJ1-1,CASSLWGVAEAFF,TGTGCCAGCAGCTTATGGGGGGTAGCTGAAGCTTTCTTT
TRBV28,many,-,TRBJ1-2,CASTLRAGSYGYTF,TGTGCCAGCACCCTTCGAGCAGGGAGCTATGGCTACACCTTC
TRBV20-1,-,-,TRBJ1-1,CSVALGLMNTEAFF,TGCAGTGTAGCCCTTGGCCTGATGAACACTGAAGCTTTCTTT